This T cell receptor (beta chain) was captured by sequencing in a study of blood T cell repertoires in COVID-19 (dated by TCRdb to about 2020). Background for the entire study: Samples covering the acute and convalescent phases of COVID-19 were provided by collaborators in the United States, Italy and Spain. The material from the prospective study consisted of cDNA or gDNA derived from T cells, B-cell-depleted T cells, or PBMCs. Subjects who had been exposed to COVID-19, were actively infected with it, or had recovered from it provided the deeply sampled blood TCRbeta repertoires that made up the dataset. A freely available public database, intended as a resource for researchers studying the immune response to SARS-CoV-2, is where the repertoires were released. Samples were obtained from the ongoing ImmuneRACE study (first 160 participants) and from 950 to 1,500 subjects provided by 6 global collaborators. A de-identified subject ID, COVID-19 status, age in years and sex were almost always included in the sample metadata. Where HLA class I and class II types were available, the types were taken from metadata supplied by the sample provider, not from assay-based typing.

The collaborating institutions used their own protocols to collect whole blood in K2EDTA tubes. For TCRbeta analysis, collaborators shipped samples in one of three forms: frozen whole blood, isolated PBMCs, or DNA extracted from either of those sample types. TCRbeta CDR3 regions were amplified from genomic DNA by means of the immunoSEQ Assay, a bias-controlled multiplex PCR. For the original study's pipeline: The number of nucleated cells in each sample was estimated by amplification of reference gene primers within the assay. To quantify the absolute abundance of each unique TCRbeta CDR3 rearrangement, sequence reads were collapsed and filtered. Productive Simpson clonality was computed per sample as the square root of Simpson's diversity index over productive rearrangements. TCRdb re-hosts the immuneACCESS table, in-frame sequences only. Its copies lack some clones; in the studies checked, an unresolved V gene accounts for under half of them, and the cause for the rest is not known. V and J calls plus clone size are reproduced from that table; the DNA served to infer D and trimming. The sample contains more than 70,000 clones, 75% to 85% of them found a single time. Approximately 10% of the sample comes from the top ten.

As to this clone: Its antigen target is currently unknown. Nothing much larger sits one base from this clone, and base qualities are not available.

Overall study outcomes, separate from this receptor: How much clinical and demographic metadata was included differed by source and by participant, and the metadata was provided uncurated.

The source is a woman in her 70s with acute or convalescent COVID-19. Sequences were obtained from peripheral blood.

Read as DNA, the sequence is TGTGCCAGCAGCTTTACAGGGGGAACGGCTGAAGCTTTCTTT. It encodes CASSFTGGTAEAFF. Recombination joined TRBV7-2 with TRBJ1-1; 8 bases in the junction line up with TRBD1. The cysteine opens and the phenylalanine closes a CDR3 of 14 amino acids. Only CDR3 DNA is held: 42 bases, read in frame from base 1. In the germline V gene, CDR1 corresponds to SGHTA and CDR2 to FQGNSA. V ends up 3 bases short and J 6 bases short, with an unmatched junction base count of 6.